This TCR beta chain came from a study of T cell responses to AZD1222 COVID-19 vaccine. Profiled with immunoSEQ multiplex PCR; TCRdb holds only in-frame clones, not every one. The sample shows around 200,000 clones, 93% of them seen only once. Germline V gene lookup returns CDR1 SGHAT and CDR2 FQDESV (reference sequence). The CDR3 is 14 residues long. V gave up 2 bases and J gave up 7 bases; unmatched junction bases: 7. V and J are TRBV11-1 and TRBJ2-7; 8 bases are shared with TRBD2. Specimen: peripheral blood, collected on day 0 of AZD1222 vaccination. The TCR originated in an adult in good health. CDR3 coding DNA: TGTGCCAGCAGCTTAAGAGCGGGAGTAGGAGAGCAGTACTTC. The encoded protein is CASSLRAGVGEQYF.